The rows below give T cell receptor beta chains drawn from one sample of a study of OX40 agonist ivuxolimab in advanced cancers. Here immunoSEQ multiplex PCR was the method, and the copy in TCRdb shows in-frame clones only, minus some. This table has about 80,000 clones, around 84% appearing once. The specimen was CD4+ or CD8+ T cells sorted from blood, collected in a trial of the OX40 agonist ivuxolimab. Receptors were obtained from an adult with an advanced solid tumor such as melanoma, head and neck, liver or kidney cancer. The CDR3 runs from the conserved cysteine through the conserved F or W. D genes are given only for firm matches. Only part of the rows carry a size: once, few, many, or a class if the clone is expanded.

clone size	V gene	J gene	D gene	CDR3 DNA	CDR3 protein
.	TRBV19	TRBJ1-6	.	TGTGCCAGTAGTTTTCAGGGGAATTCACCCCTCCACTTT	CASSFQGNSPLHF
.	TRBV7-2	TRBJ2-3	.	TGTGCCAGCAGCTTCGGCCTAGCCGCCGCAGATACGCAGTATTTT	CASSFGLAAADTQYF
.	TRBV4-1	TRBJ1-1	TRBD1	TGCGCCAGCAGCCGGCGGAGCCCCGGGACAGGGGATGCCTGGGTCACTGAAGCTTTCTTT	CASSRRSPGTGDAWVTEAFF
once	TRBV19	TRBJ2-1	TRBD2	TGTGCCAGTAGTATCTTTGGACTAGATGGGAGGATCCATGAGCAGTTCTTC	CASSIFGLDGRIHEQFF
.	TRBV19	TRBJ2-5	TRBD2	TGTGCCAGTAGTATAGATCCCCTCGGCGGGAGGCAGACCCAGTACTTC	CASSIDPLGGRQTQYF
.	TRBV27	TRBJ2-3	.	TGTGCCAGCAGTCCAGAGGACAGCACAGATACGCAGTATTTT	CASSPEDSTDTQYF
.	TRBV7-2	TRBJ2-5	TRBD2	TGTGCCAGCAGCCACGTAGCGGGGGCACAAGAGACCCAGTACTTC	CASSHVAGAQETQYF
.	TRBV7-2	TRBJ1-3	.	TGTGCCAGCAGCCAGGACGGCGGGACCTCTGGAAACACCATATATTTT	CASSQDGGTSGNTIYF
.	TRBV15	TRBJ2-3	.	TGTGCCACCAGCAGTCGGACAGATACGCAGTATTTT	CATSSRTDTQYF
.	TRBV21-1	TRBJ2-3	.	TGTGCCAGCAGCTCGGATAGCGGGGTCTGGGATACGCAGTATTTT	CASSSDSGVWDTQYF
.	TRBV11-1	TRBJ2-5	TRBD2	TGTGCCAGCAGCCCTGGACTAGCGGGAGAGGAGACCCAGTACTTC	CASSPGLAGEETQYF
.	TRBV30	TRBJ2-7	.	TGTGCCTGGAGTCGGAGCCCGAGCTCCTACGAGCAGTACTTC	CAWSRSPSSYEQYF
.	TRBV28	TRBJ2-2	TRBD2	TGTGCCAGCAGTTCATTGGGGGGGTTTCAGGCGAACACCGGGGAGCTGTTTTTT	CASSSLGGFQANTGELFF
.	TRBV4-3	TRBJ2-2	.	TGCGCCAGCAGCCATAATAAGGGCGGGGAGCTGTTTTTT	CASSHNKGGELFF
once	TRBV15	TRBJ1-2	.	TGTGCCACCAGCAGAGAACAGGGCCTCTATGGCTACACCTTC	CATSREQGLYGYTF
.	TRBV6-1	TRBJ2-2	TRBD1	TGTGCCAGCAGTGCCAGGACAGGGAACACCGGGGAGCTGTTTTTT	CASSARTGNTGELFF
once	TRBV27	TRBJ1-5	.	TGTGCCAGCAGTTTCGGACAGATGAGCAATCAGCCCCAGCATTTT	CASSFGQMSNQPQHF
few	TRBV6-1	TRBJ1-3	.	TGTGCCAGCAGTGCGGGACGTCCGTACTCTGGAAACACCATATATTTT	CASSAGRPYSGNTIYF
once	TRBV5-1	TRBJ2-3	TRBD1	TGCGCCAGCAGCGCAGACAGGGCTCTCACAGATACGCAGTATTTT	CASSADRALTDTQYF
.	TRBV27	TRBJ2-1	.	TGTGCCAGCAGTTTATCGATCGGGGCAACCTACAATGAGCAGTTCTTC	CASSLSIGATYNEQFF
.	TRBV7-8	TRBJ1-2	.	TGTGCCAGCAGCTTCACAGGGACAACTAACTATGGCTACACCTTC	CASSFTGTTNYGYTF
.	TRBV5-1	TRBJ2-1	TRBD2	TGCGCCAGCAGCGCGTCTTTAGCGGGAAGCAGGGATGAGCAGTTCTTC	CASSASLAGSRDEQFF
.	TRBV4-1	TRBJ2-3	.	TGCGCCAGCAGCCAAGATAGGACTAGCACAGATACGCAGTATTTT	CASSQDRTSTDTQYF
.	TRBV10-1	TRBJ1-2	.	TGCGCCAGCAGTGAAGGAGGAACGGGCAGGGCCGATGGCTACACCTTC	CASSEGGTGRADGYTF
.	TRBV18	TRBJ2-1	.	TGTGCCAGCTCACCGGAACTGGGGAACAATGAGCAGTTCTTC	CASSPELGNNEQFF
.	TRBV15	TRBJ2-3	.	TGTGCCACCAGCAGAGAATCGGCAGGGTTGACAGATACGCAGTATTTT	CATSRESAGLTDTQYF
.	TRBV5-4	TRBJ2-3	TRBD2	TGTGCCAGCAGCCGCGAAGCGGGAGCAGGGTATTTT	CASSREAGAGYF
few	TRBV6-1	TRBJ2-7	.	TGTGCCAGCAGTGAAGAGGCAGGGGCCTACGAGCAGTACTTC	CASSEEAGAYEQYF
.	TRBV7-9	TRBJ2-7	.	TGTGCCAGCACCAAAGGGGGGGGGCAGGTCTACGAGCAGTACTTC	CASTKGGGQVYEQYF
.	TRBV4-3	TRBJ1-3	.	TGCGCCAGCAGCCAAGAACGGGGGCGAGGAAACACCATATATTTT	CASSQERGRGNTIYF
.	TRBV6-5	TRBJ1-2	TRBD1	TGTGCCAGCAGAGGAAGGACAGGCAACTATGGCTACACCTTC	CASRGRTGNYGYTF
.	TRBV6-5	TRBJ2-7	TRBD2	TGTGCCAGCAGTTATCGGCGGGAGGAGTACGAGCAGTACTTC	CASSYRREEYEQYF